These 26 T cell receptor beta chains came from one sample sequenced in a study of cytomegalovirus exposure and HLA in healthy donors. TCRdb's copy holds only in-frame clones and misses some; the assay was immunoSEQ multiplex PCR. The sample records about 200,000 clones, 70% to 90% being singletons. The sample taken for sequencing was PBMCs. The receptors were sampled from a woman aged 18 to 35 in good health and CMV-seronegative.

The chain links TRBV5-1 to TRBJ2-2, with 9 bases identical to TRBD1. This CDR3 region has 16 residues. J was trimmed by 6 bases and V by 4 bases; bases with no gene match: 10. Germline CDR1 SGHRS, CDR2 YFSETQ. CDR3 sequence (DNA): TGCGCCAGCAGCCGTGGATGGGGACAGGGTGCCGGGGAGCTGTTTTTT. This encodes CASSRGWGQGAGELFF.

The CDR3 here is CASSPTGHTNEKLFF. As DNA, the CDR3 is TGCGCCAGCAGCCCCACAGGGCATACTAATGAAAAACTGTTTTTT. This chain joins TRBV5-1 and TRBJ1-4, with D possibly matching TRBD1 (6 bases). CDR3 size: 15 residues. The V end was cut by 4 bases, the J end by 2 bases, with 12 bases between. The germline V gene encodes CDR1 SGHRS and CDR2 YFSETQ. Combining the CDR3 with reference TRBV5-1 and TRBJ1-4 gives the whole variable domain KAGVTQTPRYLIKTRGQQVTLSCSPISGHRSVSWYQQTPGQGLQFLFEYFSETQRNKGNFPGRFSGRQFSNSRSEMNVSTLELGDSALYLCASSPTGHTNEKLFFGSGTQLSVL.

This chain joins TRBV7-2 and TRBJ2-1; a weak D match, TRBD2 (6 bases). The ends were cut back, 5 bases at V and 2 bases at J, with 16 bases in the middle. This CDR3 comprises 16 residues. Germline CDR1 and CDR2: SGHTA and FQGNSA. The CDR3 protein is CASSKEGGVTYNEQFF. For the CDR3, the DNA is TGTGCCAGCAGCAAAGAAGGCGGGGTAACCTACAATGAGCAGTTCTTC.

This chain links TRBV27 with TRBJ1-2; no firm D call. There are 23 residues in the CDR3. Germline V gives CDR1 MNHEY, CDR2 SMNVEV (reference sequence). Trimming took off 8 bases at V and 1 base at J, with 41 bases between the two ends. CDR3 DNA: TGTGCCAGCGGACCACTCCCCCCCTTACCCCAGTTGGGCAGAATGGCGCTTAACTATGGCTACACCTTC. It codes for CASGPLPPLPQLGRMALNYGYTF.

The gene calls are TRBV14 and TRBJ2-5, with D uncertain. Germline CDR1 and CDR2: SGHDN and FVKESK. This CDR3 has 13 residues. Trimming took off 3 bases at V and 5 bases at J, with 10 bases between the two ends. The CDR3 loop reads CASSQAGWETQYF. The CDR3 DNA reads TGTGCCAGCAGCCAGGCCGGGTGGGAGACCCAGTACTTC.

CDR3 amino acids: CASSEATRPNYEQYF. The DNA for the CDR3 is TGTGCCAGCAGTGAAGCGACCAGGCCCAACTACGAGCAGTACTTC. The chain uses TRBV6-1 and TRBJ2-7; no reliable D call. Germline lookup yields CDR1 MNHNS and CDR2 SASEGT. There are 15 residues in the CDR3. Trimming took off 0 bases at V and 3 bases at J, with 12 bases between the two ends.

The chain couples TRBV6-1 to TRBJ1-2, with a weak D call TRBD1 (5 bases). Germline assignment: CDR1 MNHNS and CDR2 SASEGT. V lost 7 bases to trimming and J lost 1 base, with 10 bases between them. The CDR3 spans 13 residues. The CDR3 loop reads CASIRGNNYGYTF. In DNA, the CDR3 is TGTGCCAGCATTCGGGGGAATAACTATGGCTACACCTTC.

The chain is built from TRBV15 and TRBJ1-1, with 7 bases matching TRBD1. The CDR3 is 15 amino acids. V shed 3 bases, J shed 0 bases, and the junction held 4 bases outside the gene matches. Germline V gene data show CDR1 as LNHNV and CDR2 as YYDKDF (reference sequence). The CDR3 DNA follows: TGTGCCACCAGCAGCGGGACAGTCATGAACACTGAAGCTTTCTTT. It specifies CATSSGTVMNTEAFF.

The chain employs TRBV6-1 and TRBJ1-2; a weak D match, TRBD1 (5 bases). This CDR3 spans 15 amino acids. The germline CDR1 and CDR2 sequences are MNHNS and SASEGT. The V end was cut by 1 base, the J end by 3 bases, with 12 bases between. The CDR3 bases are TGTGCCAGCAGTGAAGATCCAGGGACCGACTATGGCTACACCTTC. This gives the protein CASSEDPGTDYGYTF.

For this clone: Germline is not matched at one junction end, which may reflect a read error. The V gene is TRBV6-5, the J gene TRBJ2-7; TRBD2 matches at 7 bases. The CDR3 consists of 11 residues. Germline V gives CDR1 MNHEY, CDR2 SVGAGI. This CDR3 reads CASSYVRELRF. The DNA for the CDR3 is TGTGCCAGCAGTTATGTGCGGGAGTTGCGCTTC.

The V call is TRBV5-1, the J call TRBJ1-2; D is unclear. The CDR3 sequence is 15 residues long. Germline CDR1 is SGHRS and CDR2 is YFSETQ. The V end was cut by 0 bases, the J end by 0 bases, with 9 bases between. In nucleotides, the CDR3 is TGCGCCAGCAGCTTGGAAAGGGATTCTAACTATGGCTACACCTTC. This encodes CASSLERDSNYGYTF.

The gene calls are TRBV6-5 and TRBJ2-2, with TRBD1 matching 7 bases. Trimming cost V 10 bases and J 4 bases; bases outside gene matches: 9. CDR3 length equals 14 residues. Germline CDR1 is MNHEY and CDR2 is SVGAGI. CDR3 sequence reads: CATGDTGVTGELFF. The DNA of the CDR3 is TGTGCCACCGGGGATACAGGGGTCACCGGGGAGCTGTTTTTT.

This CDR3 is CASSSNQETQYF. In DNA form, the CDR3 reads TGTGCCAGCAGCTCTAACCAAGAGACCCAGTACTTC. V and J are TRBV7-2 and TRBJ2-5; D is unclear. Germline CDR1 SGHTA, CDR2 FQGNSA. CDR3 size: 12 residues. The V end was cut by 4 bases, the J end by 0 bases, with 3 bases between.

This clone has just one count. CDR3 nucleotides: TGTGCCAGCAGCTTACAGAACACTGAAGCTTTCTTT. It is translated as CASSLQNTEAFF. The chain carries TRBV11-2 and TRBJ1-1, with unresolved D. This CDR3 spans 12 amino acids. Germline V gives CDR1 SGHAT, CDR2 FQNNGV. Trimming took 2 bases from V and 1 from J, leaving 2 bases between them.

The DNA of the CDR3 is TGTGCCAGCCAAATGTGGGGTGTAAACGAGCAGTACTTC. This encodes CASQMWGVNEQYF. The chain employs TRBV28 and TRBJ2-7; D not resolved. Germline CDR1 and CDR2: MDHEN and SYDVKM. V dropped 8 bases and J dropped 5 bases, with 16 bases sitting between them. There are 13 residues in the CDR3.

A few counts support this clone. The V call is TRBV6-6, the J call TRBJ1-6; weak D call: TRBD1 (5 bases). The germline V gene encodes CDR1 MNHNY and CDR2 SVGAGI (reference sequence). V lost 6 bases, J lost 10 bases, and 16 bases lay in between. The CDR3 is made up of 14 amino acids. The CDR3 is CASRTGGGESPLHF. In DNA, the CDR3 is TGTGCCAGCAGGACGGGTGGGGGGGAGTCACCCCTCCACTTT.

The chain's CDR3 is CASSSPSGGQREQFF. CDR3 nucleotide sequence: TGTGCCAGCAGCTCACCTAGCGGGGGGCAACGCGAGCAGTTCTTC. The chain employs TRBV28 and TRBJ2-1; TRBD2 matches 11 bases. The germline V gene encodes CDR1 MDHEN and CDR2 SYDVKM. The CDR3 covers 15 residues. Trimming took 6 bases from V and 10 from J; bases not matched to a gene: 11.

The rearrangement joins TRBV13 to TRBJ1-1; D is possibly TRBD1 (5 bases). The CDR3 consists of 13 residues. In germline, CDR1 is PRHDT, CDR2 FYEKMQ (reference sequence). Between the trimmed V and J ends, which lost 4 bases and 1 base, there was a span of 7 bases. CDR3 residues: CASSWGPNTEAFF. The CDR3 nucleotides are TGTGCCAGCAGCTGGGGACCGAACACTGAAGCTTTCTTT.

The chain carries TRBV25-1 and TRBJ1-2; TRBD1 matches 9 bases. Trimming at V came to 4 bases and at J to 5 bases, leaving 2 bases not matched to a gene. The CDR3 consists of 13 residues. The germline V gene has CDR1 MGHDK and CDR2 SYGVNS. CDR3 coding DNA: TGTGCCAGCAGTGTGGGGACAGGGTATGGCTACACCTTC. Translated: CASSVGTGYGYTF.

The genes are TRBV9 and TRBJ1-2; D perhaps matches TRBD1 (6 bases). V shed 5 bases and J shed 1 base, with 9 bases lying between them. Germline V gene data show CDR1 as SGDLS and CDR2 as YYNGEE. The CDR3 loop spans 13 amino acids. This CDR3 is CASSPDSNYGYTF. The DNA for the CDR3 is TGTGCCAGCAGTCCGGACAGTAACTATGGCTACACCTTC.

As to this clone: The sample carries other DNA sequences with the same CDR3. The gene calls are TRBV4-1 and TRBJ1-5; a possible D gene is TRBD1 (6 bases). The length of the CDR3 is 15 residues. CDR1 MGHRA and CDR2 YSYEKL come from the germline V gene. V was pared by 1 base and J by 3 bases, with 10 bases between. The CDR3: CASSQVGGNNQPQHF. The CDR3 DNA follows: TGCGCCAGCAGCCAAGTGGGGGGCAACAATCAGCCCCAGCATTTT.

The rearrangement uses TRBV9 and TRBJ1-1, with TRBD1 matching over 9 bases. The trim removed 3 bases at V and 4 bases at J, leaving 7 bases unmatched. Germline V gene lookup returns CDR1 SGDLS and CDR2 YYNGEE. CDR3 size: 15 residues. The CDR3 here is CASSALQGAVTEAFF. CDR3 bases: TGTGCCAGCAGCGCCCTACAGGGGGCGGTCACTGAAGCTTTCTTT.

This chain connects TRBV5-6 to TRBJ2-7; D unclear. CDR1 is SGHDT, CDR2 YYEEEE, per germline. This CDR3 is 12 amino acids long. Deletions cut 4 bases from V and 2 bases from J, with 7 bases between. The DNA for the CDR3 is TGTGCCAGCAGCGTCGGAACCTACGAGCAGTACTTC. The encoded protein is CASSVGTYEQYF.

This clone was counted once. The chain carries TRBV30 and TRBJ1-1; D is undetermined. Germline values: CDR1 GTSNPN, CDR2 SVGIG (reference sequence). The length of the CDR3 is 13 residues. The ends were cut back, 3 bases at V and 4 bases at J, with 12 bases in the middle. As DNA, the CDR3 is TGTGCCTGGAGGACGGAGGGTTTCACTGAAGCTTTCTTT. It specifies CAWRTEGFTEAFF.

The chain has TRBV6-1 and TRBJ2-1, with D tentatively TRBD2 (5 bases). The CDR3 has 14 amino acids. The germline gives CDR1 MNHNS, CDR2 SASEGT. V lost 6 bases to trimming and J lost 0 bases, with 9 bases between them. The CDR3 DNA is TGTGCCAGCAGGACTGGAGGCTCCTACAATGAGCAGTTCTTC. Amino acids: CASRTGGSYNEQFF.

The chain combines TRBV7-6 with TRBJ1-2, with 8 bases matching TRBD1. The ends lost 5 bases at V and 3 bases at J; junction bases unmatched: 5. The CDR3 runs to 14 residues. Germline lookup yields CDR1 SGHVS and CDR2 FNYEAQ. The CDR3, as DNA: TGTGCCAGCAGCGTCGGACAGGGCGACTATGGCTACACCTTC. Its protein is CASSVGQGDYGYTF.